These 2 T cell receptor beta chains share one sample of origin, sequenced in a study of blood T cells in healthy people across ages. The authors ran a second PCR of 7 to 11 cycles using a sample-barcoded 5' primer and a J-beta primer mix. From the 5' RACE reads, TCRdb called clonotypes with MiXCR, one entry per CDR3 protein. The table includes around 600,000 distinct CDR3 sequences, around 48% detected once. Sequenced: blood. The receptors come from a man older than 75 in good health.

The rearrangement joins TRBV7-9 to TRBJ1-4; 8 bases match TRBD1. Trimming removed 2 bases from V and 7 bases from J; junction bases left unmatched: 6. Germline V gene data show CDR1 as SEHNR and CDR2 as FQNEAQ (reference sequence). The CDR3 sequence is 15 residues long. CDR3: CASSLPGTGSEKLFF. CDR3 nucleotides: TGTGCCAGCAGCTTACCCGGGACAGGCAGTGAAAAACTGTTTTTT.

This chain joins TRBV7-9 and TRBJ1-1; 7 bases align to TRBD1. Trimming at V came to 2 bases and at J to 0 bases, leaving 6 bases not matched to a gene. The CDR3 totals 16 residues. From germline, CDR1 is SEHNR and CDR2 FQNEAQ (reference sequence). CDR3 residues: CASSLPATGMNTEAFF. DNA for the CDR3: TGTGCCAGCAGCTTACCTGCGACAGGGATGAACACTGAAGCTTTCTTT.